One sample yielded the 19 T cell receptor beta chains listed below, sequenced in a study of blood T cells in healthy people across ages. A second PCR of roughly 7 to 11 cycles used a sample-barcoded 5' primer and a J-beta primer mix. MiXCR, applied by TCRdb to the 5' RACE reads, yields one record per CDR3 protein. The sample shows about 1.6 million distinct CDR3 sequences, about 31% of them seen only once. The sample consisted of blood. The receptors come from a woman younger than 45 in good health.

This clonotype showed up just a few times. The J gene is TRBJ2-1, the V gene TRBV20-1; TRBD1 agrees at 10 bases. V shed 5 bases, J shed 8 bases, and the junction held 12 bases outside the gene matches. Germline assignment: CDR1 DFQATT and CDR2 SNEGSKA (reference sequence). The CDR3 totals 15 residues. CDR3 loop: CSAGSRDRGSDEQFF. The CDR3 nucleotides read TGCAGTGCTGGCAGCCGGGACAGGGGATCCGATGAGCAGTTCTTC.

The V call is TRBV18, the J call TRBJ2-7, with 10 bases fitting TRBD1. This CDR3 region has 15 residues. Germline CDR1 is KGHSH and CDR2 is LQKENI. With V trimmed by 3 bases and J by 5 bases, 7 bases remained unmatched. The chain's CDR3 is CASSPTGTGDNEQYF. The CDR3 bases are TGTGCCAGCTCACCCACCGGGACAGGGGATAACGAGCAGTACTTC.

The chain uses TRBV20-1 and TRBJ1-5, with D tentatively TRBD1 (5 bases). The CDR3 is 15 amino acids. Germline loops: CDR1 DFQATT, CDR2 SNEGSKA (reference sequence). Trimming shortened V by 3 bases and J by 0 bases, and 12 bases separated the two germline ends. The CDR3 DNA follows: TGCAGTGCTAGCCCCGGGGGACTTAGCAATCAGCCCCAGCATTTT. It codes for CSASPGGLSNQPQHF.

This clonotype was found a few times. The chain combines TRBV9 with TRBJ1-2; D uncertain. The CDR3 length is 15 residues. From germline, CDR1 is SGDLS and CDR2 YYNGEE. Deletions cut 2 bases from V and 5 bases from J, with 16 bases between. CDR3 sequence: CASSVRPGSSYGYTF. CDR3 sequence (DNA): TGTGCCAGCAGCGTGAGACCCGGAAGTTCTTATGGCTACACCTTC. Variable domain in full (rest from reference TRBV9 and TRBJ1-2): DSGVTQTPKHLITATGQRVTLRCSPRSGDLSVYWYQQSLDQGLQFLIQYYNGEERAKGNILERFSAQQFPDLHSELNLSSLELGDSALYFCASSVRPGSSYGYTFGSGTRLTVV.

J is TRBJ2-1 and V is TRBV6-1, with D perhaps matching TRBD1 (6 bases). Germline lookup yields CDR1 MNHNS and CDR2 SASEGT. There are 14 residues in the CDR3. The V gene lost 2 bases and the J gene lost 12 bases, with 17 bases spanning the gap. CDR3 amino acids: CASSESLRGYGQFF. The DNA of the CDR3 is TGTGCCAGCAGTGAAAGTCTCAGGGGTTATGGGCAGTTCTTC.

This clonotype was counted a single time. The chain has TRBV7-2 and TRBJ2-7; 9 nucleotides line up with TRBD2. The CDR3 sequence is 14 residues long. Germline V lookup: CDR1 SGHTA, CDR2 FQGNSA. After removal of 5 bases from V and 6 bases from J, the junction contained 8 bases not matched to a gene. CDR3 nucleotide sequence: TGTGCCAGCAGCCAAGGGACTAGCATCCGCGAGCAGTACTTC. Its protein product is CASSQGTSIREQYF.

The CDR3 region has the DNA TGCGCCAGCAGCCCACTAGCGGCCCCCTCCTACAATGAGCAGTTCTTC. Its translation is CASSPLAAPSYNEQFF. The V call is TRBV5-1, the J call TRBJ2-1, with 8 bases matching TRBD2. With V trimmed by 4 bases and J by 0 bases, 6 bases remained unmatched. Per germline, CDR1 SGHRS and CDR2 YFSETQ. The CDR3 totals 16 residues. The full variable domain, completed using reference TRBV5-1 and TRBJ2-1, is KAGVTQTPRYLIKTRGQQVTLSCSPISGHRSVSWYQQTPGQGLQFLFEYFSETQRNKGNFPGRFSGRQFSNSRSEMNVSTLELGDSALYLCASSPLAAPSYNEQFFGPGTRLTVL.

There are a few counts of this clonotype. The gene calls are TRBV20-1 and TRBJ2-5; no reliable D call. V lost 1 base to trimming and J lost 2 bases, with 14 bases between them. Looked up from germline, CDR1 is DFQATT and CDR2 is SNEGSKA (reference sequence). This CDR3 is built from 15 residues. CDR3 coding DNA: TGCAGTGCTAGAGGCGACGCTACTATACAAGAGACCCAGTACTTC. Amino acid sequence: CSARGDATIQETQYF.

This clonotype is a singleton in its sample. One end of the junction does not line up with germline, which may come from a read error. This chain links TRBV5-5 with TRBJ2-3; 8 bases map to TRBD2. The CDR3 extends over 13 amino acids. Per germline, CDR1 SGHKS and CDR2 YYEKEE (reference sequence). The CDR3 is CASRLAGTGTQYF. For the CDR3, the DNA is TGTGCCAGCAGGCTAGCGGGCACAGGTACGCAGTATTTT.

A few counts support this clonotype. One junction end does not reproduce the germline sequence, and a read error may be involved. This sequence joins TRBV4-1 and TRBJ2-7; no clear D. The CDR3 is 17 residues long. Germline V gene lookup returns CDR1 MGHRA and CDR2 YSYEKL. In DNA, the CDR3 is TGCGCCAGCGGCCAAGAGGTAGGCGGATCCCTTAACGACGAGCAGTACTTC. It is translated as CASGQEVGGSLNDEQYF.

The rearrangement uses TRBV6-5 and TRBJ2-7; 11 bases are a match to TRBD1. J lost 5 bases, V lost 6 bases, and 6 bases had no gene match. The germline CDR1 and CDR2 sequences are MNHEY and SVGAGI. CDR3 length: 14 amino acids. The CDR3 DNA follows: TGTGCCAGCAGCCGGGGACAGGGGGGCAACGAGCAGTACTTC. It translates to CASSRGQGGNEQYF.

This clonotype occurred a few times. The chain combines TRBV12-5 with TRBJ2-1; D gene unclear. This CDR3 comprises 13 residues. From germline, CDR1 is LGHNT and CDR2 FRNRAP. V was shortened by 2 bases and J by 4 bases, with 6 bases between the two germline ends. Here the CDR3 DNA reads TGTGCTAGTGGTTTGCAGGAATACAATGAGCAGTTCTTC. Encoded protein: CASGLQEYNEQFF.

The table lists this clonotype with a few counts. The J gene is TRBJ1-2, the V gene TRBV5-1; 12 bases map to TRBD1. Germline loops: CDR1 SGHRS, CDR2 YFSETQ. V dropped 4 bases and J dropped 7; count of bases not matched to a gene: 11. CDR3 length: 16 amino acids. The CDR3 region has the DNA TGCGCCAGCAGCCCGGGGACAGGGGGCCTCCTATTTGGCTACACCTTC. It translates to CASSPGTGGLLFGYTF.

This clonotype was observed a few times. The chain recombines TRBV4-2 with TRBJ1-2; D call uncertain. This CDR3 has 13 amino acids. Trimming took off 3 bases at V and 6 bases at J, with 11 bases between the two ends. The germline gives CDR1 LGHNA, CDR2 YNFKEQ. The CDR3 spells CASSQVSENGYTF. In nucleotides, the CDR3 is TGTGCCAGCAGCCAGGTATCCGAAAATGGCTACACCTTC.

The chain uses TRBV10-3 and TRBJ1-5, with D possibly being TRBD1 (5 bases). Germline V CDR1 and CDR2: ENHRY, SYGVKD. This CDR3 has 14 amino acids. Trimming left V 4 bases short and J 4 bases short, with 11 bases between. As DNA, the CDR3 is TGTGCCATCAGTGCAGGAGGGGAAAATCAGCCCCAGCATTTT. Protein: CAISAGGENQPQHF.

The sample holds many counts of this clonotype. This sequence joins TRBV25-1 and TRBJ2-7; TRBD1 matches 8 bases. The CDR3 has 16 amino acids. From germline, CDR1 is MGHDK and CDR2 SYGVNS. The J segment lost 3 bases and the V segment lost 2 bases, leaving 9 bases of the junction unmatched. As DNA, the CDR3 is TGTGCCAGCAGTGAACCGCGACTGGACAGGGTCTACGAGCAGTACTTC. Its protein is CASSEPRLDRVYEQYF.

This clonotype was recorded a few times. The J gene is TRBJ1-2, the V gene TRBV7-9; D is undetermined. CDR3 length: 15 residues. Germline CDR1 SEHNR, CDR2 FQNEAQ (reference sequence). V shed 1 base and J shed 7 bases, with 16 bases lying between them. The CDR3 region is CASSLGPTVYSGYTF. The CDR3 DNA follows: TGTGCCAGCAGCTTAGGGCCCACAGTTTACAGTGGCTACACCTTC.

This chain connects TRBV2 to TRBJ1-5, with D perhaps matching TRBD1 (5 bases). The CDR3 covers 15 residues. Germline assignment: CDR1 SNHLY and CDR2 FYNNEI. V was trimmed by 6 bases and J by 4 bases, leaving 16 bases between them. CDR3 protein: CASRALGAWNQPQHF. The CDR3 DNA reads TGTGCCAGCAGAGCCCTTGGGGCTTGGAATCAGCCCCAGCATTTT.

The V and J genes are TRBV9 and TRBJ1-1; the D gene is possibly TRBD1 (6 bases). This CDR3 is 15 amino acids long. Trimming shortened V by 4 bases and J by 0 bases, and 13 bases separated the two germline ends. The germline V gene has CDR1 SGDLS and CDR2 YYNGEE. CDR3 sequence (DNA): TGTGCCAGCAGCACTTTGACAGGTATGAACACTGAAGCTTTCTTT. Its translation: CASSTLTGMNTEAFF.